In its sample, the clone carrying this T cell receptor (beta chain) was seen many times. Its antigen is undetermined. Uncontrolled infection, other autoimmune disease, pregnancy or lactation excluded patients. Trimming cost V 4 bases and J 1 base, with 12 bases left between them. CDR3 length: 14 residues. Germline values: CDR1 DFQATT, CDR2 SNEGSKA (reference sequence). Researchers amplified the TCR beta CDR3 regions from RNA transcripts. In the first-round RT-PCR of the TCR CDR3, the HTBI primer set was used. TCRdb analysed the multiplex PCR reads with MiXCR anew, one entry per CDR3 protein. The table shows 360,000 or so distinct CDR3 sequences, with around 15% occurring only once. This sample is part of a study of T cells in Graves' hyperthyroidism and ophthalmopathy. About the study: Peripheral blood specimens were obtained at initial diagnosis, prior to any treatment. Broader study findings: Median prediction lead before ophthalmopathy onset was 6 to 8 months with the model.

Sequences were obtained from blood. V is TRBV20-1 and J is TRBJ2-3; no clear D. The TCR comes from a woman in her fifties or sixties with Graves' ophthalmopathy. The CDR3 sequence is CSAISNSGTDTQYF. As DNA, the CDR3 is TGCAGTGCTATCAGTAACTCTGGCACAGATACGCAGTATTTT.